This passage covers 9 T cell receptor beta chains from one sample sequenced in a study of shared clonotypes between healthy human individuals. Assay: immunoSEQ multiplex PCR; the TCRdb copy retains only in-frame clones and omits some. The profile shows 2 million to 2.5 million clones, roughly 90% of them singletons. The sample consisted of naive CD4+ T cells from PBMCs. Stated subset: CD45RA+ positively selected. The source is a man aged 18 to 35 in good health. Some clones in this sample may be carry-over from other donors' samples.

The CDR3 nucleotides are TGCGCCAGCAGCTCCCCCGGGTCTCCGGGGGAGCAGTACTTC. Its translation is CASSSPGSPGEQYF. The chain joins TRBV5-1 to TRBJ2-7; D perhaps matches TRBD2 (5 bases). The CDR3 contains 14 residues. From germline, CDR1 is SGHRS and CDR2 YFSETQ. V lost 3 bases and J 7 bases, leaving 17 bases between the germline ends.

The chain employs TRBV7-8 and TRBJ2-7, with unresolved D. Trimming left V 2 bases short and J 2 bases short, with 10 bases between. The CDR3 runs 14 residues. Per the germline V gene, CDR1 is SGHVS and CDR2 is FQNEAQ. The CDR3 DNA follows: TGTGCCAGCAGCTTAAGAGTCTCAGCCTACGAGCAGTACTTC. This sequence encodes CASSLRVSAYEQYF.

J is TRBJ2-3 and V is TRBV18; 12 bases agree with TRBD1. V lost 0 bases, J lost 10 bases, and 8 bases stayed unmatched. The CDR3 is 16 residues long. Germline lookup yields CDR1 KGHSH and CDR2 LQKENI. This chain's CDR3 is CASSPPGDRGLSAQYF. For the CDR3, the DNA is TGTGCCAGCTCACCACCGGGGGACAGGGGGCTTAGTGCGCAGTATTTT.

This clone was seen a single time. The rearrangement uses TRBV5-4 and TRBJ2-4; the match to TRBD1 covers 8 bases. The CDR3 contains 14 residues. Germline V gene data show CDR1 as SGHNT and CDR2 as YYREEE (reference sequence). Trimming at V came to 2 bases and at J to 5 bases, leaving 3 bases not matched to a gene. The CDR3 loop is CASSFGTGQNIQYF. The DNA for the CDR3 is TGTGCCAGCAGCTTCGGGACAGGCCAAAACATTCAGTACTTC.

The chain is built from TRBV2 and TRBJ1-5; D not resolved. CDR3 length equals 13 residues. Trimming cost V 6 bases and J 7 bases, with 13 bases left between them. Germline V gene sequence: CDR1 SNHLY, CDR2 FYNNEI. CDR3 DNA sequence: TGTGCCAGCAGCGAACACAGCGAGCAGCCCCAGCATTTT. This codes for CASSEHSEQPQHF.

The V and J genes are TRBV6-1 and TRBJ2-7; no clear D. The CDR3 covers 13 residues. The germline CDR1 and CDR2 sequences are MNHNS and SASEGT. Deletions cut 5 bases from V and 4 bases from J, with 12 bases between. The CDR3 nucleotides are TGTGCCAGCAGTTTGGGCATCCTTTACGAGCAGTACTTC. It codes for CASSLGILYEQYF.

Of note for this clone: The sample contains more than one DNA sequence encoding this CDR3. The chain has TRBV6-1 and TRBJ2-5; D is uncertain. The V end lost 2 bases, the J end lost 4 bases, and 2 bases lay between the germline ends. The germline V gene encodes CDR1 MNHNS and CDR2 SASEGT. The CDR3 is made up of 11 amino acids. Here the CDR3 DNA reads TGTGCCAGCAGTGAATCAGAGACCCAGTACTTC. Translation: CASSESETQYF.

This clone was counted a few times. V is TRBV29-1 and J is TRBJ1-5; D ambiguous. V gave up 4 bases and J gave up 0 bases, with 7 bases separating them. The CDR3 totals 13 residues. Per the germline V gene, CDR1 is SQVTM and CDR2 is ANQGSEA. The CDR3 is CSVGGYSNQPQHF. The CDR3 region has the DNA TGCAGCGTTGGGGGATATAGCAATCAGCCCCAGCATTTT.

This clone was counted a few times. V gene TRBV10-1 combines with J gene TRBJ1-2, with a possible D match to TRBD1 (5 bases). This CDR3 region has 15 residues. Germline V lookup: CDR1 WNHNN, CDR2 SYGVQD (reference sequence). Trimming shortened V by 9 bases and J by 4 bases, and 21 bases separated the two germline ends. The CDR3 bases are TGCGCCAGTAAAGGATTTCCGGGACGGACCTATGGCTACACCTTC. Its protein is CASKGFPGRTYGYTF.